The clone carrying this T cell receptor (beta chain) was seen only a few times. Its antigen is not identified. The data derive from a study of cytomegalovirus exposure and HLA in healthy donors. Study-level findings and limits: Within a later analysis, the majority of CMV-associated TCR beta chains appeared HLA-restricted. For TCR beta chains, V- and J-gene trimming was later linked to a missense DCLRE1C variant. Data from an earlier analysis indicated that most TCR beta V segments were productive either about 87% or about 30% of the time.

Looked up from germline, CDR1 is SGHDT and CDR2 is YYEEEE. The V end was cut by 0 bases, the J end by 7 bases, with 17 bases between. This CDR3 contains 16 residues. This PCR relied on a set of 60 Vbeta primers and 13 Jbeta primers. The repertoire was sequenced with immunoSEQ multiplex PCR; TCRdb's copy has only in-frame clones and lacks some. This sample has more than 95,000 clones; over 9% occur once, and the top ten carry roughly 5%. The sequence was obtained from a man aged 35 to 55 in good health and CMV-seropositive. Sequencing was carried out using PBMCs. J is TRBJ2-1 and V is TRBV5-6, with D possibly TRBD2 on 6 matching bases. The CDR3, as DNA: TGTGCCAGCAGCTTGGCAGTCGGGAGCGAACCTAATGAGCAGTTCTTC. It translates to CASSLAVGSEPNEQFF. The complete variable domain, with remaining parts taken from reference TRBV5-6 and TRBJ2-1, reads DAGVTQSPTHLIKTRGQQVTLRCSPKSGHDTVSWYQQALGQGPQFIFQYYEEEERQRGNFPDRFSGHQFPNYSSELNVNALLLGDSALYLCASSLAVGSEPNEQFFGPGTRLTVL.